This TCR beta chain was recovered during a study of T-cell reconstitution after alpha-beta-depleted transplantation in children. Regarding the study as a whole: Diversity and T-cell counts at one year after transplant derived mostly from new T cells. Expanded graft clones, several hundred of them, were reportedly the source of alpha-beta T cells about two months after transplant.

Germline V gives CDR1 SNHLY, CDR2 FYNNEI. The V and J ends lost 6 bases and 2 bases, in that order; junction bases with no gene match: 6. The CDR3 totals 16 residues. In its sample, this clonotype was seen a few times. The antigen remains undetermined. Researchers prepared the TCRbeta library using unique molecular identifiers, the study reports. TCRdb itself ran the PCR reads through MiXCR, one entry per CDR3 protein. The sample records approximately 230,000 distinct CDR3 sequences, roughly a quarter being singletons. The sample consisted of PBMCs, mostly from graft donor cells, taken 360 days after TCRalphabeta/CD19-depleted stem cell transplant. The chain joins TRBV2 to TRBJ2-5, with 13 positions matching TRBD2. The source of this sequence is a female patient aged 2-10 years who had a stem cell transplant for congenital amegakaryocytic thrombocytopenia, so the T cells may come from the graft donor. The CDR3 loop reads CASRPRTSGRQETQYF. CDR3 nucleotide sequence: TGTGCCAGCAGACCCCGGACTAGCGGGAGACAAGAGACCCAGTACTTC.